The rows below give T cell receptor beta chains drawn from one sample of a study of regulatory T cells in long-lasting Graves disease. TCRdb redid the calling of the multiplex PCR reads with MiXCR, one entry per CDR3 protein. Among 450,000 to 600,000 distinct CDR3 sequences listed, roughly 15% were seen once. Separately, the same data were catalogued under a study of T cells in Graves' hyperthyroidism and ophthalmopathy.

The sequenced sample was peripheral blood mononuclear cells (PBMCs), obtained at new diagnosis, from a patient treated with antithyroid drugs. All receptors come from a man in his forties or fifties with Graves disease. The CDR3 runs from the conserved cysteine through the conserved F or W. D genes are given only for firm matches. The size of a clone is reported for some rows only, either as once, few or many, or as a class for expanded clones.

V: TRBV28; D: -; size: many; J: TRBJ2-5; DNA: TGTGCCAGCAGTTTAACTCTGCTAGAGGGAGGAGAGACCCAGTACTTC; CDR3: CASSLTLLEGGETQYF
V: TRBV11-1; D: -; size: many; J: TRBJ2-6; DNA: TGTGCCAGCAGCCCCGGACAGCGCAACTCTGGGGCCAACGTCCTGACTTTC; CDR3: CASSPGQRNSGANVLTF
V: TRBV4-1; D: TRBD1; size: few; J: TRBJ2-1; DNA: TGCGCCAGCAGCCAAGCGGACAGGGGTAGCAATGAGCAGTTCTTC; CDR3: CASSQADRGSNEQFF
V: TRBV20-1; D: -; size: many; J: TRBJ2-2; DNA: TGCAGTGCTAGAGTCGGCGGCCTGAACACCGGGGAGCTGTTTTTT; CDR3: CSARVGGLNTGELFF
V: TRBV20-1; D: -; size: few; J: TRBJ1-2; DNA: TGCAGTGCTAAGGCGGTGGGCTATGGCTACACCTTC; CDR3: CSAKAVGYGYTF
V: TRBV12-3/TRBV12-4; D: TRBD1; size: many; J: TRBJ2-1; DNA: TGTGCCAGCAGTTTTGACAGGGCTTGGGAGCAGTTCTTC; CDR3: CASSFDRAWEQFF
V: TRBV11-2; D: -; size: many; J: TRBJ2-5; DNA: TGTGCCAGCAGCCCCCTGGGACAACAAAAAGAGACCCAGTACTTC; CDR3: CASSPLGQQKETQYF
V: TRBV2; D: TRBD1; size: -; J: TRBJ1-2; DNA: TGTGCCAGCGGCCGACAGGGCGAGGACTATGGCTACACCTTC; CDR3: CASGRQGEDYGYTF
V: TRBV7-2; D: TRBD1; size: many; J: TRBJ2-1; DNA: TGTGCCAGCAGCTCCGGACAGGGGTTCTCCAATGAGCAGTTCTTC; CDR3: CASSSGQGFSNEQFF
V: TRBV13; D: TRBD1; size: many; J: TRBJ1-2; DNA: TGTGCCAGCAGCTCTCGACAGGGATGGAATGGCTACACCTTC; CDR3: CASSSRQGWNGYTF
V: TRBV10-3; D: -; size: few; J: TRBJ2-1; DNA: TGTGCCATCATGGATGATGTGGGGCAGTTCTTC; CDR3: CAIMDDVGQFF
V: TRBV4-1; D: -; size: -; J: TRBJ2-1; DNA: TGCGCCAGCGGGACCGGGACTTCCTCTTCCAATGAGCAGTTCTTC; CDR3: CASGTGTSSSNEQFF
V: TRBV5-1; D: TRBD1; size: many; J: TRBJ2-7; DNA: TGCGCCAGCAGCGGGACAGGGAGTGCGGGGGAGCAGTACTTC; CDR3: CASSGTGSAGEQYF
V: TRBV6-5; D: -; size: -; J: TRBJ2-7; DNA: TGTGCCAGCAGTTACGGCGCTGGACCCTACGAGCAGTACTTC; CDR3: CASSYGAGPYEQYF
V: TRBV2; D: TRBD1; size: many; J: TRBJ1-6; DNA: TGTGCCAGCAGTCCGGACAGGGGAGGTTCACCCCTCCACTTT; CDR3: CASSPDRGGSPLHF
V: TRBV7-9; D: TRBD2; size: many; J: TRBJ2-1; DNA: TGTGCCAGCAAGTGGGGGCACGGGAGGGAAGGCGACAATGAGCAGTTCTTC; CDR3: CASKWGHGREGDNEQFF
V: TRBV28; D: -; size: many; J: TRBJ2-3; DNA: TGTGCCAGCAGTTTATCTGGCGGGCCTGTGGGTGGAGATACGCAGTATTTT; CDR3: CASSLSGGPVGGDTQYF
V: TRBV6-2/TRBV6-3; D: -; size: many; J: TRBJ2-1; DNA: TGTGCCAGCACTATTGCCTCGGGTGCCTACAATGAGCAGTTCTTC; CDR3: CASTIASGAYNEQFF
V: TRBV29-1; D: -; size: many; J: TRBJ2-2; DNA: TGCAGCGTTGAAAATTCGAACACCGGGGAGCTGTTTTTT; CDR3: CSVENSNTGELFF
V: TRBV12-3/TRBV12-4; D: TRBD2; size: -; J: TRBJ2-2; DNA: TGTGCCAGCAGTTTACGAGCGGGGATTCCCGGGGAGCTGTTTTTT; CDR3: CASSLRAGIPGELFF
V: TRBV12-3/TRBV12-4; D: -; size: few; J: TRBJ1-5; DNA: TGTGCCAGCAGTTTAGCAGGGGTTCAGCCCCAGCATTTT; CDR3: CASSLAGVQPQHF
V: TRBV7-2; D: -; size: many; J: TRBJ1-5; DNA: TGTGCCAGCAGCCGGACAGCCTGGGCGAGCAATCAGCCCCAGCATTTT; CDR3: CASSRTAWASNQPQHF
V: TRBV20-1; D: TRBD2; size: many; J: TRBJ2-1; DNA: TGCAGTGCCGCCGGGACTAGCGGGAGCAATGAGCAGTTCTTC; CDR3: CSAAGTSGSNEQFF
V: TRBV10-3; D: -; size: many; J: TRBJ1-1; DNA: TGTGCCATCAGGGGTCCCGGGACGGGGAACACTGAAGCTTTCTTT; CDR3: CAIRGPGTGNTEAFF
V: TRBV28; D: TRBD2; size: many; J: TRBJ2-3; DNA: TGTGCCAGCAAGCGGGAAGATACGCAGTATTTT; CDR3: CASKREDTQYF
V: TRBV20-1; D: -; size: few; J: TRBJ2-1; DNA: TGCAGCGAGACCCGGGGTGCCTACAATGAGCAGTTCTTC; CDR3: CSETRGAYNEQFF
V: TRBV6-1; D: -; size: -; J: TRBJ2-7; DNA: TGTGCCAGCAGGGGGACTGCGACCTACGAGCAGTACTTC; CDR3: CASRGTATYEQYF
V: TRBV20-1; D: -; size: many; J: TRBJ2-1; DNA: TGCAGTGCCAGCGGTGGCCCGGGGGATGAGCAGTTCTTC; CDR3: CSASGGPGDEQFF
V: TRBV7-9; D: -; size: many; J: TRBJ2-1; DNA: TGCGCCAGCAGCTTGGCCGTGAGCTCCTACAATGAGCAGTTCTTC; CDR3: CASSLAVSSYNEQFF
V: TRBV6-5; D: -; size: many; J: TRBJ2-1; DNA: TGTGCCAGCAGTTACTGGGGCAGGGAAATGGGCAATGAGCAGTTCTTC; CDR3: CASSYWGREMGNEQFF
V: TRBV20-1; D: TRBD1; size: few; J: TRBJ2-7; DNA: TGCAGTGCCCCGTCGTCTGGGACAGGGCTTTCCTACGAGCAGTACTTC; CDR3: CSAPSSGTGLSYEQYF
V: TRBV7-9; D: TRBD2; size: many; J: TRBJ2-2; DNA: TGTGCCAGCAGCTTAGTACGCGGCCTAGCGGAGAACACCGGGGAGCTGTTTTTT; CDR3: CASSLVRGLAENTGELFF
V: TRBV11-2; D: -; size: many; J: TRBJ1-2; DNA: TGTGCCAGCACTCGCGGCGGGGGTTATGGCTACACCTTC; CDR3: CASTRGGGYGYTF
V: TRBV2; D: -; size: many; J: TRBJ2-4; DNA: TGTGCCAGCAGTGAGGCTTCGGGGGATTGGTTCTTC; CDR3: CASSEASGDWFF
V: TRBV20-1; D: -; size: few; J: TRBJ1-3; DNA: TGCAGTGCCGGGATGGGGACTGGAAACACCATATATTTT; CDR3: CSAGMGTGNTIYF
V: TRBV7-6; D: TRBD2; size: few; J: TRBJ2-1; DNA: TGTGCCAGCAGCTTATTTTCGGCGGGAGCCAAATCAGAGCAGTTCTTC; CDR3: CASSLFSAGAKSEQFF
V: TRBV5-1; D: TRBD2; size: many; J: TRBJ2-7; DNA: TGCGCCAGCAGCTTGGACGGGCTAGCGGGAGGATCCTACGAGCAGTACTTC; CDR3: CASSLDGLAGGSYEQYF